The rows below give T cell receptor delta chains drawn from one sample of a study of gammadelta T cells in human blood. TCRdb redid the clone calls on the RT-PCR reads with CATT. Here the sample spans about 1,000 delta-chain clones, around a third being singletons. The specimen sequenced was Vgamma9Vdelta2 gamma-delta T cells from infant blood. These receptors originate from a human donor. The CDR3 runs from the conserved cysteine through the conserved F or W. A D gene is named only where the DNA matches it firmly. Clone size is stated in some rows and not others, as once, few, many or a class when expanded.

TRDD3	TRDV2	TRDJ1	few	CACDTLLGDTDKLIF	TGTGCCTGTGACACTTTACTGGGGGACACCGATAAACTCATCTTT
-	TRDV1	TRDJ1	-	CALGEVGPYTDKLIF	TGTGCTCTTGGGGAAGTAGGACCTTACACCGATAAACTCATCTTT
TRDD3	TRDV2	TRDJ3	large	CACDVLGAWDTRQMFF	TGTGCCTGTGACGTACTGGGGGCCTGGGACACCCGACAGATGTTTTTC
TRDD3	TRDV2	TRDJ3	few	CACDSLLGDTPFSSWDTRQMFF	TGTGCCTGTGACTCCTTACTGGGGGATACGCCCTTTAGCTCCTGGGACACCCGACAGATGTTTTTC
-	TRDV2	TRDJ3	few	CACDTIYGGNSWDTRQMFF	TGTGCCTGTGACACGATATATGGGGGTAACTCCTGGGACACCCGACAGATGTTTTTC
TRDD3	TRDV2	TRDJ1	hyperexpanded	CACDKLRTGDPYTDKLIF	TGTGCCTGTGACAAACTTCGTACTGGGGACCCTTACACCGATAAACTCATCTTT
TRDD3	TRDV2	TRDJ2	-	CACDTGGYVGTAQLFF	TGTGCCTGTGACACTGGGGGATACGTAGGTACAGCACAACTCTTCTTT
TRDD3	TRDV2	TRDJ3	large	CACDTVLGDTTWDTRQMFF	TGTGCCTGTGACACCGTACTGGGGGATACTACCTGGGACACCCGACAGATGTTTTTC
TRDD3	TRDV2	TRDJ1	hyperexpanded	CACDPIPVLGDTDKLIF	TGTGCCTGTGATCCTATACCCGTACTGGGGGATACCGATAAACTCATCTTT
TRDD3	TRDV2	TRDJ1	few	CAIVVLGGSYTDKLIF	TGTGCCATAGTTGTACTGGGGGGGTCATACACCGATAAACTCATCTTT
TRDD3	TRDV2	TRDJ3	-	CACDTATGGISWDTRKMFF	TGTGCCTGTGACACGGCGACTGGGGGTATCTCCTGGGACACCCGAAAGATGTTTTTC
-	TRDV2	TRDJ2	large	CACDTMGISALTAQLFF	TGTGCCTGTGACACCATGGGGATTTCAGCTTTGACAGCACAACTCTTCTTT
TRDD3	TRDV2	TRDJ3	large	CACDTGGYSSWDTRQMFF	TGTGCCTGTGACACTGGGGGATACAGCTCCTGGGACACCCGACAGATGTTTTTC
TRDD3	TRDV2	TRDJ3	large	CACDTVGDSSSWDTRQMFF	TGTGCCTGTGACACCGTGGGGGATAGTAGCTCCTGGGACACCCGACAGATGTTTTTC
TRDD3	TRDV2	TRDJ3	large	CACDPILGDRSSWDTRQMFF	TGTGCCTGTGACCCGATACTGGGGGACCGGAGCTCCTGGGACACCCGACAGATGTTTTTC
TRDD3	TRDV2	TRDJ2	few	CACDLRTGGYVGTAQLFF	TGTGCCTGTGACCTTCGTACTGGGGGATACGTAGGTACAGCACAACTCTTCTTT
-	TRDV1	TRDJ1	few	CALGELGVHTDKLIF	TGTGCTCTTGGGGAACTGGGTGTACACACCGATAAACTCATCTTT
TRDD3	TRDV2	TRDJ3	large	CACDTLLGDTSWDTRQMFF	TGTGCCTGTGACACACTTCTGGGGGACACCTCCTGGGACACCCGACAGATGTTTTTC
-	TRDV2	TRDJ3	large	CACDTFSTGPFSWDTRQMFF	TGTGCCTGTGACACCTTCTCCACTGGACCCTTCTCCTGGGACACCCGACAGATGTTTTTC
-	TRDV2	TRDJ3	large	CACDTVDTWDTRQMFF	TGTGCCTGTGACACCGTGGATACCTGGGACACCCGACAGATGTTTTTC
TRDD3	TRDV2	TRDJ1	few	CACDRLGGYHDKLIF	TGTGCCTGTGACAGACTGGGGGGTTACCACGATAAACTCATCTTT
-	TRDV2	TRDJ3	large	CACDSTGASSWDTRQMFF	TGTGCCTGTGACTCCACTGGCGCTAGCTCCTGGGACACCCGACAGATGTTTTTC
TRDD3	TRDV2	TRDJ3	medium-sized	CACDTTAYWGMLSSWDTRQMFF	TGTGCCTGTGACACGACCGCTTACTGGGGGATGTTAAGCTCCTGGGACACCCGACAGATGTTTTTC
-	TRDV2	TRDJ3	large	CACDTAGPNRSWDTRQMFF	TGTGCCTGTGACACCGCGGGGCCCAATCGCTCCTGGGACACCCGACAGATGTTTTTC
TRDD3	TRDV2	TRDJ2	hyperexpanded	CACDRLGDTETAQLFF	TGTGCCTGTGACAGGTTGGGGGATACTGAGACAGCACAACTCTTCTTT
TRDD3	TRDV2	TRDJ3	-	CACDTVDWGTPSSWDTREMFF	TGTGCCTGTGACACCGTTGACTGGGGGACACCCAGCTCCTGGGACACCCGAGAGATGTTTTTC
TRDD3	TRDV2	TRDJ3	medium-sized	CACDTGGYHSSWDTRQMFF	TGTGCCTGTGACACTGGGGGATACCATAGCTCCTGGGACACCCGACAGATGTTTTTC
TRDD3	TRDV2	TRDJ3	large	CACDKVLGDTSSWDTRQMFF	TGTGCCTGTGACAAAGTACTGGGGGATACGAGCTCCTGGGACACCCGACAGATGTTTTTC
TRDD3	TRDV2	TRDJ3	large	CACDRVLGDTSSWDTRQMFF	TGTGCCTGTGACAGGGTACTGGGGGATACGAGCTCCTGGGACACCCGACAGATGTTTTTC
TRDD3	TRDV2	TRDJ3	hyperexpanded	CACDTTGGSWDTRQMFF	TGTGCCTGTGACACCACTGGGGGCTCCTGGGACACCCGACAGATGTTTTTC
TRDD3	TRDV2	TRDJ3	large	CACDITGGYSSWDTRQMFF	TGTGCCTGTGACATTACTGGGGGATATAGCTCCTGGGACACCCGACAGATGTTTTTC
TRDD3	TRDV2	TRDJ1	large	CACDTKPGGYPEDDKLIF	TGTGCCTGTGACACGAAACCTGGGGGATACCCCGAGGACGATAAACTCATCTTT
-	TRDV2	TRDJ3	medium-sized	CACDTLGPSSWDTRQMFF	TGTGCCTGTGACACCCTGGGGCCCTCCTCCTGGGACACCCGACAGATGTTTTTC
TRDD3	TRDV2	TRDJ2	medium-sized	CACDTWGTLTAQLFF	TGTGCCTGTGACACCTGGGGGACCTTGACAGCACAACTCTTCTTT
TRDD3	TRDV2	TRDJ1	large	CACDLRTGGYGIETDKLIF	TGTGCCTGTGACCTTCGTACTGGGGGATACGGGATCGAGACCGATAAACTCATCTTT
TRDD3	TRDV2	TRDJ3	large	CACDPAYWGPFSWDTRQMFF	TGTGCCTGTGACCCTGCGTACTGGGGACCCTTCTCCTGGGACACCCGACAGATGTTTTTC
TRDD3	TRDV2	TRDJ2	few	CACDKVLGDTAQLFF	TGTGCCTGTGACAAAGTACTGGGGGATACAGCACAACTCTTCTTT
TRDD3	TRDV2	TRDJ2	large	CACDTWGIAAQLFF	TGTGCCTGTGACACCTGGGGGATAGCAGCACAACTCTTCTTT
TRDD3	TRDV2	TRDJ3	large	CACDTGWGIPGDTRQMFF	TGTGCCTGTGACACGGGCTGGGGGATACCCGGGGACACCCGACAGATGTTTTTC
TRDD3	TRDV2	TRDJ3	large	CACDTVRLGDPSSWDTRQMFF	TGTGCCTGTGACACCGTGCGACTGGGGGACCCGAGCTCCTGGGACACCCGACAGATGTTTTTC
TRDD3	TRDV2	TRDJ3	large	CACDKVLGDKSSWDTRQMFF	TGTGCCTGTGACAAAGTACTGGGGGATAAAAGCTCCTGGGACACCCGACAGATGTTTTTC
TRDD3	TRDV2	TRDJ3	medium-sized	CACDNTGGYASSWDTRQMFF	TGTGCCTGTGACAATACTGGGGGATACGCGAGCTCCTGGGACACCCGACAGATGTTTTTC
TRDD3	TRDV2	TRDJ3	large	CACDTVLGDTWDTRQMFF	TGTGCCTGTGACACCGTACTGGGGGATACCTGGGACACCCGACAGATGTTTTTC
TRDD3	TRDV2	TRDJ1	hyperexpanded	CACDILGDYHDKLIF	TGTGCCTGTGACATACTGGGGGATTACCACGATAAACTCATCTTT
TRDD3	TRDV2	TRDJ3	few	CACDTVLGDTASSWDTRQMFF	TGTGCCTGTGACACCGTACTGGGGGATACGGCGAGCTCCTGGGACACCCGACAGATGTTTTTC
-	TRDV2	TRDJ3	large	CACDTFLAGSLSWDTRQMFF	TGTGCCTGTGACACATTCCTAGCTGGTAGCCTCTCCTGGGACACCCGACAGATGTTTTTC
TRDD3	TRDV2	TRDJ2	large	CACDTVGDTRTAQLFF	TGTGCCTGTGACACCGTGGGGGATACGCGGACAGCACAACTCTTCTTT
TRDD3	TRDV2	TRDJ1	large	CACDILGDTHTDKLIF	TGTGCCTGTGACATACTGGGGGATACGCACACCGATAAACTCATCTTT